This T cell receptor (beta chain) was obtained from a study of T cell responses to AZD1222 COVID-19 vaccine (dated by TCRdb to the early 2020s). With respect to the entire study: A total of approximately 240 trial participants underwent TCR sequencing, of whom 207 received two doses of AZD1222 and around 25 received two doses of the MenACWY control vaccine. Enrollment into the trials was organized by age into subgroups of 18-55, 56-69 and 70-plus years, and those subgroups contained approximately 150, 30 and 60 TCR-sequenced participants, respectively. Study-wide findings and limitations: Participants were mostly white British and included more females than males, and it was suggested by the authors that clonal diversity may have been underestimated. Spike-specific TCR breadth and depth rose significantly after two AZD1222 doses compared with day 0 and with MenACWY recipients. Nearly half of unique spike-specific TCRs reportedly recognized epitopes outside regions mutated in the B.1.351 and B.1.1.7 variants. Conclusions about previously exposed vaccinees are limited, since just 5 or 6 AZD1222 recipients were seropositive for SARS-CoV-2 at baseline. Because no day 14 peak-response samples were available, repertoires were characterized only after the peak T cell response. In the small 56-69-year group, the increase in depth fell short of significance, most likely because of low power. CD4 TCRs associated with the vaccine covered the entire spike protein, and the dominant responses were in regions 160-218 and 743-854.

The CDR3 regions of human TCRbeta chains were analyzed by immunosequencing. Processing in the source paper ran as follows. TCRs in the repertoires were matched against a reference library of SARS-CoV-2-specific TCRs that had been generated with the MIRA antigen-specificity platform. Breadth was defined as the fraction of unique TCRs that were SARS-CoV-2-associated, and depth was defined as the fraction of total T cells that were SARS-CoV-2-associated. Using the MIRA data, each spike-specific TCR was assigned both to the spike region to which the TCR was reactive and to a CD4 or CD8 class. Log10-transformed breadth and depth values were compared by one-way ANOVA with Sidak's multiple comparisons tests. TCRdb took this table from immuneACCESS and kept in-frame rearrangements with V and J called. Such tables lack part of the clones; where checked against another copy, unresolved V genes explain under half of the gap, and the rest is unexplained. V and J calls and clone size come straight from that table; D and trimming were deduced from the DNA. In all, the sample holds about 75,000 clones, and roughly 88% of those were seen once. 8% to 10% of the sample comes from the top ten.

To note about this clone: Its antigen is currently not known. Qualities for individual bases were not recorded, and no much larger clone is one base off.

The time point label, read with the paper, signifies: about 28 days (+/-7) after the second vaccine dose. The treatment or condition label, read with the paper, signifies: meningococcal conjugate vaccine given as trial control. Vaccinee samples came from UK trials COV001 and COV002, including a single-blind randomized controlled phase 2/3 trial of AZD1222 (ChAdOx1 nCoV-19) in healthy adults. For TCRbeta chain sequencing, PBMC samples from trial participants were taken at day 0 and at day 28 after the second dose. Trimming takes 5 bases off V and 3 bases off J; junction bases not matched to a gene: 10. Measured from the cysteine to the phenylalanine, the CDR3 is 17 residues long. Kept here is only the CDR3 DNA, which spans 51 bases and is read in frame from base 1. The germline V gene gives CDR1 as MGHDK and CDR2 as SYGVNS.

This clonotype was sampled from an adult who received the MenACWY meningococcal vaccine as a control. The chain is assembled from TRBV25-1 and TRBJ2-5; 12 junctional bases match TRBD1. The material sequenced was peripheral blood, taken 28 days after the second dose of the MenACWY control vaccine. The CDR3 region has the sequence CASSPRPGTGGEETQYF. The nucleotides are TGTGCCAGCAGTCCCCGTCCCGGGACAGGGGGCGAAGAGACCCAGTACTTC.